The 32 T cell receptor beta chains below were found in one sample sequenced in a study of TIL therapy for anti-PD-1-resistant metastatic lung cancer. Sequencing used immunoSEQ v3. The assay was immunoSEQ multiplex PCR, and TCRdb's table has in-frame clones only and misses some. The sample contains 50,000 or so clones, less than 75% of which appear only once. Noted time point: pre-treatment sample, taken before nivolumab and TIL therapy. Tumor tissue came from excised metastases, mostly pleural nodules or supraclavicular lymph nodes. The material sequenced was tumor tissue, taken at baseline. These receptor sequences come from a person between 25 and 80 years old with non-small cell lung cancer.

This chain joins TRBV28 and TRBJ1-2, with a possible D match to TRBD1 (6 bases). CDR1 is MDHEN, CDR2 SYDVKM, per germline. Trimming shortened V by 8 bases and J by 7 bases, and 17 bases separated the two germline ends. The CDR3 is 13 residues long. The CDR3 region has the DNA TGTGCCAGCGGAGTAGGGGGTTCTAGTGGCTACACCTTC. It codes for CASGVGGSSGYTF.

The chain recombines TRBV5-4 with TRBJ1-1; no reliable D call. Germline CDR1 is SGHNT and CDR2 is YYREEE (reference sequence). The CDR3 is 14 residues long. Between the trimmed V and J ends, which lost 0 bases and 1 base, there was a span of 7 bases. The CDR3 DNA reads TGTGCCAGCAGCTTGGAGCCCACGAACACTGAAGCTTTCTTT. Translating gives CASSLEPTNTEAFF.

The chain is built from TRBV15 and TRBJ1-4; D perhaps matches TRBD1 (5 bases). The CDR3 covers 14 residues. V lost 5 bases and J lost 0, with 7 bases in between. CDR1 LNHNV and CDR2 YYDKDF come from the germline V gene (reference sequence). The chain's CDR3 is CATSGTATNEKLFF. CDR3 nucleotide sequence: TGTGCCACCAGCGGGACGGCAACTAATGAAAAACTGTTTTTT. The full variable domain, in which reference TRBV15 and TRBJ1-4 provide the parts outside the CDR3, is DAMVIQNPRYQVTQFGKPVTLSCSQTLNHNVMYWYQQKSSQAPKLLFHYYDKDFNNEADTPDNFQSRRPNTSFCFLDIRSPGLGDTAMYLCATSGTATNEKLFFGSGTQLSVL.

This clone was seen a handful of times. This chain links TRBV6-5 with TRBJ1-6, with 7 bases aligning to TRBD1. With 5 bases clipped from V and 7 bases from J, the junction kept 5 bases outside the gene matches. Per germline, CDR1 MNHEY and CDR2 SVGAGI. The CDR3 contains 14 residues. The CDR3 nucleotides are TGTGCCAGCAGTGACAGGGTAGGCAATTCACCCCTCCACTTT. It yields the protein CASSDRVGNSPLHF.

This chain joins TRBV15 and TRBJ2-2; a weak D match, TRBD2 (7 bases). The V end was cut by 8 bases, the J end by 8 bases, with 21 bases between. In germline, CDR1 is LNHNV, CDR2 YYDKDF (reference sequence). This CDR3 has 15 amino acids. CDR3 DNA: TGTGCCACCGGTGGACAGCGGGGCAAAATAGGGGAGCTGTTTTTT. Amino acids: CATGGQRGKIGELFF.

The chain recombines TRBV7-2 with TRBJ2-7; 7 positions match TRBD1. This CDR3 contains 16 residues. J gave up 5 bases and V 2 bases, and 12 bases lay outside the gene matches. Germline V gene lookup returns CDR1 SGHTA and CDR2 FQGNSA. The CDR3, as DNA: TGTGCCAGCAGCTTACGGACAGGAATAAGTGTTGACGAGCAGTACTTC. It translates to CASSLRTGISVDEQYF.

The V gene is TRBV5-1, the J gene TRBJ1-1; D is ambiguous. The CDR3 runs to 15 residues. V dropped 3 bases and J dropped 4 bases, with 16 bases sitting between them. From germline, CDR1 is SGHRS and CDR2 YFSETQ. The CDR3 region is CASSSGRPRGTEAFF. CDR3 in DNA: TGCGCCAGCAGCTCAGGACGGCCGCGGGGCACTGAAGCTTTCTTT.

CDR3 bases: TGTGCCATCAGTGAGTCCTTGGGGGGCGCTGGCTACACCTTC. Translating gives CAISESLGGAGYTF. The chain links TRBV10-3 to TRBJ1-2, with D maybe TRBD1 (6 bases). Germline CDR1 is ENHRY and CDR2 is SYGVKD. This CDR3 is 14 amino acids long. V lost 0 bases, J lost 7 bases, and 12 bases lay in between.

V usage is TRBV4-3 and J usage is TRBJ1-1; 8 bases map to TRBD1. The V segment lost 4 bases and the J segment 11 bases; nucleotides outside the gene matches: 15. The CDR3 is 15 amino acids. The germline V gene has CDR1 LGHNA and CDR2 YSLEER. This CDR3 reads CASSRVHSGQDNAFF. DNA for the CDR3: TGCGCCAGCAGCCGAGTACACTCGGGACAGGATAATGCTTTCTTT.

The chain has TRBV21-1 and TRBJ2-7; the table's D gene call, TRBD1, was not cross checked with the DNA. TRBV21-1 is annotated as a pseudogene. CDR3 length: 14 residues. The CDR3 nucleotides are TGTGCCAGCAGCAGGGACAGGGAGGCGGACGAGCAGTACTTC. Translated, it gives CASSRDREADEQYF.

This chain joins TRBV30 and TRBJ2-1; 7 bases agree with TRBD2. This CDR3 has 15 amino acids. Germline-derived CDR1 and CDR2 are GTSNPN and SVGIG (reference sequence). The V segment lost 0 bases and the J segment 4 bases; nucleotides outside the gene matches: 6. The CDR3 here is CAWSVAGGGYNEQFF. The CDR3 region has the DNA TGTGCCTGGAGTGTGGCGGGCGGGGGTTACAATGAGCAGTTCTTC.

The gene calls are TRBV11-2 and TRBJ1-2; TRBD1 aligns across 7 bases. Germline values: CDR1 SGHAT, CDR2 FQNNGV. Trimming cost V 5 bases and J 4 bases; bases outside gene matches: 10. CDR3 size: 15 residues. The CDR3 nucleotides read TGTGCCAGCAGCCTCCGATCGGGACAGAGCTATGGCTACACCTTC. Translating gives CASSLRSGQSYGYTF.

This clone has more than one count but fewer than ten. The chain links TRBV4-2 to TRBJ2-2; 9 bases are shared with TRBD2. There are 17 residues in the CDR3. J gave up 4 bases and V 4 bases, and 10 bases lay outside the gene matches. Germline CDR1 reads LGHNA; CDR2 reads YNFKEQ. The CDR3 loop reads CASSPRSSGGITGELFF. The CDR3 DNA is TGTGCCAGCAGCCCCCGATCGAGCGGGGGGATCACCGGGGAGCTGTTTTTT.

The chain couples TRBV28 to TRBJ1-2; D unresolved. The V end was cut by 4 bases, the J end by 4 bases, with 10 bases between. The germline V gene encodes CDR1 MDHEN and CDR2 SYDVKM. The CDR3 is 13 amino acids. CDR3 residues: CASSSPAAYGYTF. Written as DNA, the CDR3 is TGTGCCAGCAGTTCCCCCGCGGCCTATGGCTACACCTTC.

This clone was observed a handful of times. The genes are TRBV2 and TRBJ1-4; TRBD1 is a possible D gene (5 bases). The CDR3 extends over 14 amino acids. V dropped 5 bases and J dropped 3 bases, with 10 bases sitting between them. Germline V gene sequence: CDR1 SNHLY, CDR2 FYNNEI. The CDR3: CASSPPGPNEKLFF. The CDR3 DNA is TGTGCCAGCAGTCCGCCGGGGCCTAATGAAAAACTGTTTTTT.

The V gene is TRBV7-9, the J gene TRBJ1-1; D remains ambiguous. Germline V gene data show CDR1 as SEHNR and CDR2 as FQNEAQ (reference sequence). The CDR3 is 12 amino acids. V was pared by 5 bases and J by 3 bases, with 7 bases between. CDR3 protein: CASSDLDTEAFF. The DNA for the CDR3 is TGTGCCAGCAGCGACCTCGACACTGAAGCTTTCTTT.

The table lists this clone with a few counts. The chain is built from TRBV5-1 and TRBJ1-5, with 8 bases fitting TRBD1. This CDR3 comprises 15 residues. Germline V CDR1 and CDR2: SGHRS, YFSETQ. Losses at the gene ends were 0 bases for V and 6 bases for J; bases not matched to a gene: 5. CDR3 amino acids: CASSLGRGRFQPQHF. The CDR3 region has the DNA TGCGCCAGCAGCTTGGGCAGGGGGCGCTTTCAGCCCCAGCATTTT.

V is TRBV5-4 and J is TRBJ1-2; 12 bases are a match to TRBD1. Germline V gives CDR1 SGHNT, CDR2 YYREEE (reference sequence). The CDR3 is 16 amino acids. Trimming took 0 bases from V and 7 from J; bases not matched to a gene: 7. The CDR3 loop is CASSLAGTGGAGGYTF. CDR3 coding DNA: TGTGCCAGCAGCTTGGCAGGGACAGGGGGCGCGGGTGGCTACACCTTC.

The rearrangement links TRBV28 to TRBJ1-5, with unresolved D. Germline V gene lookup returns CDR1 MDHEN and CDR2 SYDVKM. The CDR3 has 11 residues. V was trimmed by 6 bases and J by 9 bases, leaving 9 bases between them. CDR3 region: CASSTRGPQHF. The CDR3 DNA follows: TGTGCCAGCAGCACCCGGGGGCCCCAGCATTTT.

The rearrangement joins TRBV2 to TRBJ2-7; D may match TRBD1 or TRBD2 (7 bases each). The CDR3 consists of 14 residues. The V gene lost 6 bases and the J gene lost 1 base, with 13 bases spanning the gap. CDR1 and CDR2 from the germline V gene are SNHLY and FYNNEI. This chain's CDR3 is CASRNRGGSYEQYF. As DNA, the CDR3 is TGTGCCAGCAGGAACAGGGGAGGGTCCTACGAGCAGTACTTC.

J is TRBJ1-2 and V is TRBV27; TRBD1 matches 7 bases. V was pared by 7 bases and J by 4 bases, with 9 bases of the junction left unmatched. The germline gives CDR1 MNHEY, CDR2 SMNVEV (reference sequence). This CDR3 has 14 amino acids. The CDR3 sequence: CASNAQGNVYGYTF. CDR3 coding DNA: TGTGCCAGCAACGCACAGGGGAACGTCTATGGCTACACCTTC.

Notes on this clone: Its ends do not fully match the called genes, so a read error is possible. The CDR3, as DNA: TGTGCTAGCAGCTTGATAGCGGGGGTTTCGGAGACCCAGTACTTC. It encodes CASSLIAGVSETQYF. This sequence joins TRBV7-7 and TRBJ2-5, with 9 bases identical to TRBD2. The CDR3 is 15 amino acids. Germline values: CDR1 SSHAT, CDR2 FNYEAQ (reference sequence).

The chain combines TRBV28 with TRBJ1-5, with 11 bases that match TRBD1. V was clipped by 6 bases and J by 6 bases; unmatched bases: 7. The CDR3 consists of 15 residues. Germline V gene data show CDR1 as MDHEN and CDR2 as SYDVKM. Here the CDR3 reads CASRDRGRVGQPQHF. The CDR3 nucleotides are TGTGCCAGCAGGGACAGGGGGCGCGTAGGTCAGCCCCAGCATTTT.

This clone was counted at least ten times. The chain couples TRBV7-8 to TRBJ1-6; D unclear. Germline loops: CDR1 SGHVS, CDR2 FQNEAQ. The length of the CDR3 is 13 residues. Trimming removed 6 bases at V and 5 bases at J, with 8 bases between. CDR3 sequence: CASSTDHNSPLHF. CDR3 nucleotides: TGTGCCAGCAGTACGGACCATAATTCACCCCTCCACTTT.

This clone has a handful of counts. This chain joins TRBV11-3 and TRBJ1-6; no reliable D call. V lost 0 bases and J 9 bases, leaving 6 bases between the germline ends. Germline V gives CDR1 SGHNT, CDR2 YENEEA. The CDR3 spans 13 residues. In DNA, the CDR3 is TGTGCCAGCAGCTTAGATCCCAGTTCACCCCTCCACTTT. Amino acid sequence: CASSLDPSSPLHF.

The chain employs TRBV7-2 and TRBJ2-1; D possibly matches TRBD1 or TRBD2 (5 bases each). Germline lookup yields CDR1 SGHTA and CDR2 FQGNSA. The length of the CDR3 is 13 residues. Trimming cost V 3 bases and J 6 bases, with 9 bases left between them. CDR3 residues: CASSFTGPNEQFF. In DNA form, the CDR3 reads TGTGCCAGCAGCTTCACGGGACCCAATGAGCAGTTCTTC.

This chain joins TRBV5-1 and TRBJ2-5, with 8 bases aligning to TRBD1. Germline CDR1 and CDR2: SGHRS and YFSETQ. The trim removed 4 bases at V and 4 bases at J, leaving 6 bases unmatched. The CDR3 length is 14 residues. This CDR3 is CASSPGGPGETQYF. CDR3 bases: TGCGCCAGCAGCCCAGGGGGCCCGGGAGAGACCCAGTACTTC. Looking up the rest from reference TRBV5-1 and TRBJ2-5 gives the full variable domain: KAGVTQTPRYLIKTRGQQVTLSCSPISGHRSVSWYQQTPGQGLQFLFEYFSETQRNKGNFPGRFSGRQFSNSRSEMNVSTLELGDSALYLCASSPGGPGETQYFGPGTRLLVL.

The CDR3 sequence is CASSQSPSTEAFF. As DNA, the CDR3 is TGTGCCAGCAGCCAAAGCCCCAGCACTGAAGCTTTCTTT. The chain joins TRBV4-2 to TRBJ1-1; no reliable D call. The CDR3 spans 13 residues. Germline-derived CDR1 and CDR2 are LGHNA and YNFKEQ. Trimming took 2 bases from V and 4 from J, leaving 8 bases between them.

This clone was found a few times. V and J are TRBV6-1 and TRBJ2-2, with D unclear. The germline gives CDR1 MNHNS, CDR2 SASEGT. V was pared by 4 bases and J by 4 bases, with 4 bases between. The CDR3 is 12 amino acids. The chain's CDR3 is CASSATTGELFF. CDR3 coding DNA: TGTGCCAGCAGTGCCACCACCGGGGAGCTGTTTTTT.

The V call is TRBV6-5, the J call TRBJ2-7; 7 positions agree with TRBD2. Germline V gene lookup returns CDR1 MNHEY and CDR2 SVGAGI. CDR3 length equals 15 residues. V trimming: 8 bases; J trimming: 4 bases; junction bases outside the gene matches: 14. The CDR3 bases are TGTGCCAGCGTTGCGGGCGGGAGTTCTATTTACGAGCAGTACTTC. Its translation: CASVAGGSSIYEQYF.

This clone was recorded a few times. The CDR3 DNA follows: TGTGCCAGCAGCTTACAGGGGGCGCAAGGCTACACCTTC. Protein: CASSLQGAQGYTF. The rearrangement joins TRBV11-2 to TRBJ1-2, with 8 bases matching TRBD1. Losses at the gene ends were 2 bases for V and 8 bases for J; bases not matched to a gene: 4. The CDR3 has 13 amino acids. Germline-derived CDR1 and CDR2 are SGHAT and FQNNGV.

The chain links TRBV6-6 to TRBJ2-3, with D unresolved. The germline CDR1 and CDR2 sequences are MNHNY and SVGAGI (reference sequence). The CDR3 has 11 residues. V lost 7 bases and J 3 bases, leaving 5 bases between the germline ends. The chain's CDR3 is CASIGTDTQYF. The CDR3 region has the DNA TGTGCCAGCATCGGGACAGATACGCAGTATTTT.